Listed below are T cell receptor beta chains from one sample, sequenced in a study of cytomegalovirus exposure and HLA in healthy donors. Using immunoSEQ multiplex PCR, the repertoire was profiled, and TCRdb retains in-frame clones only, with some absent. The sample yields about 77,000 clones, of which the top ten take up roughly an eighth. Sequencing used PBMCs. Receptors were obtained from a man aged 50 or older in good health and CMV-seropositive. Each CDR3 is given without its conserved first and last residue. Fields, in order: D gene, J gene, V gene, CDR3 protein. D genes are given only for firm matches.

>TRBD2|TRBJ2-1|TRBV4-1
ASSHHLADNEQF
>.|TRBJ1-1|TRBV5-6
ASSPSSLGRGEAF
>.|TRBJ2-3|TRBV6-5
ASSLAKGEDTQY
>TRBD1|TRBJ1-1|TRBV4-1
ASSVGQGANTEAF
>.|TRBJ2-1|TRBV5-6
ASSLVASSDNEQF
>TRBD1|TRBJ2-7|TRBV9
ASSSGQTYEQY
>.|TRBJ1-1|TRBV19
ASINQAGKTEAF
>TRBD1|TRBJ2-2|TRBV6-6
ASSYNRGNTGELF
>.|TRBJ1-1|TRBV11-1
ASTINSDRNTEAF
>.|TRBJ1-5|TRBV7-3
ASSLLTGYHPPQH
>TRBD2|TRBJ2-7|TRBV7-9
ASSSRLAGTKPEQY
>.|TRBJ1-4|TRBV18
ASSPRATNEKLF
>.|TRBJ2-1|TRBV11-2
ASSLVPGTYNEQF
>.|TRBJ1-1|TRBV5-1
ASSLGAAEAF
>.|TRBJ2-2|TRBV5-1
ASSLVNGELF
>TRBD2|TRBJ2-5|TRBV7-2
ASSFRGDYQETQY
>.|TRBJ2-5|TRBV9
ASSALQETQY
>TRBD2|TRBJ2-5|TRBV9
ASSPTSGSETQY
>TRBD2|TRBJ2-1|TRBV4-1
ASSQDPGGREENEQF
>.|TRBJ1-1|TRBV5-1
ASSFGAVMNTEAF
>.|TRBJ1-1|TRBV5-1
ASSLELGGNTEAF
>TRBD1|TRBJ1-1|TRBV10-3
AIRDRTGEDPEAF
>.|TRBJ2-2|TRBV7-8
ASSPRTGELF
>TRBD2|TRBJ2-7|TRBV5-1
ASSSGTSGRVYEQY
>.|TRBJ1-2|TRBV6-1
ASKVRERDYGYT
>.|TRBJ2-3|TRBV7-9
ASSSPSGFSTDTQY
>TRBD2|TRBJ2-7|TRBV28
ASISGSYEQY
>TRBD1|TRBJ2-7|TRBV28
ASSQTGGKNEQY
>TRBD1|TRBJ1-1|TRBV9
ASSPGQGLGNTEAF
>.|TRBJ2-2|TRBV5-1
ASSFGGNTGELF
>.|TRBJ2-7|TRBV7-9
ASSWQFQGGEQY
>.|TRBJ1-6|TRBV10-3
AISGGSFSPLH
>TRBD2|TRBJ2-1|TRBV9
ASSPGLAGFSSYNEQF
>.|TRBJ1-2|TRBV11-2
ASRLGAGNFYGYT
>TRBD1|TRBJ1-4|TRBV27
ASRPTGWGEKLF
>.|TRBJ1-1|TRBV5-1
ASSLGLDRNTEAF
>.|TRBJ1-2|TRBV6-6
ASSYSRTASDYGYT
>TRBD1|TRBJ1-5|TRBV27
ASSLVAGTGEQPQH
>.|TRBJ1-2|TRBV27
ASSLYRGGGYT
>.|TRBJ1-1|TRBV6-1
ASSEAGLRRGNTEAF
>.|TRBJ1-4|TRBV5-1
ASSSREPMGKLF
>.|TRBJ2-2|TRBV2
ASSRENTGELF
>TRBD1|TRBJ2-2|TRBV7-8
ASSLGGQGNTGELF